These 18 T cell receptor beta chains were all obtained from the same sample, sequenced in a study of blood T cell repertoires in COVID-19. Clones were read by immunoSEQ multiplex PCR, and TCRdb kept only the in-frame ones, dropping some. The sample contains some 400,000 clones, about 87% of which appear only once. The specimen was PBMCs or T cells enriched from blood (not recorded which). All receptors derive from a man aged 30 to 39 who had recovered from COVID-19.

This chain connects TRBV7-8 to TRBJ1-2, with 10 bases that match TRBD1. V dropped 4 bases and J dropped 7; count of bases not matched to a gene: 9. CDR3 length: 15 amino acids. Germline CDR1 and CDR2: SGHVS and FQNEAQ. DNA of the CDR3: TGTGCCAGCAGCTCTAGACAGGGGGCTGAAGGTGGCTACACCTTC. This gives the protein CASSSRQGAEGGYTF. The full variable domain, its missing parts supplied by reference TRBV7-8 and TRBJ1-2, is GAGVSQSPRYKVAKRGQDVALRCDPISGHVSLFWYQQALGQGPEFLTYFQNEAQLDKSGLPSDRFFAERPEGSVSTLKIQRTQQEDSAVYLCASSSRQGAEGGYTFGSGTRLTVV.

The rearrangement joins TRBV7-6 to TRBJ1-1; the match to TRBD1 covers 7 bases. There are 15 residues in the CDR3. V lost 1 base and J lost 5; bases outside the gene matches: 7. Per germline, CDR1 SGHVS and CDR2 FNYEAQ. The CDR3 reads CASSLGTGVLTEAFF. Written as DNA, the CDR3 is TGTGCCAGCAGCTTAGGCACAGGGGTGTTAACTGAAGCTTTCTTT.

The CDR3, as DNA: TGTGCCAGCTCGCTGGGGGAGGGCTCCACAGATACGCAGTATTTT. This sequence encodes CASSLGEGSTDTQYF. This rearrangement joins TRBV18 to TRBJ2-3; TRBD2 agrees at 7 bases. Trimming cost V 6 bases and J 2 bases; bases outside gene matches: 8. Germline V gene lookup returns CDR1 KGHSH and CDR2 LQKENI. The CDR3 has 15 amino acids.

The chain carries TRBV25-1 and TRBJ1-1; D is unresolved. Per the germline V gene, CDR1 is MGHDK and CDR2 is SYGVNS. The CDR3 length is 12 residues. Trimming pared 6 bases from V and 11 bases from J, leaving 16 bases between. This CDR3 is CASSKGRHGAFF. DNA of the CDR3: TGTGCCAGCAGCAAAGGGAGACATGGGGCTTTCTTT. Variable domain in full (rest from reference TRBV25-1 and TRBJ1-1): EADIYQTPRYLVIGTGKKITLECSQTMGHDKMYWYQQDPGMELHLIHYSYGVNSTEKGDLSSESTVSRIRTEHFPLTLESARPSHTSQYLCASSKGRHGAFFGQGTRLTVV.

The chain is built from TRBV5-6 and TRBJ2-3; TRBD1 matches at 7 bases. The V segment lost 5 bases and the J segment 2 bases; nucleotides outside the gene matches: 11. Germline V gives CDR1 SGHDT, CDR2 YYEEEE. The CDR3 covers 16 residues. The DNA of the CDR3 is TGTGCCAGCAGTTACAGGGGCACCCTATTCACAGATACGCAGTATTTT. Protein sequence: CASSYRGTLFTDTQYF.

The V call is TRBV6-4, the J call TRBJ2-2; the match to TRBD2 covers 9 bases. Trimming cost V 5 bases and J 6 bases; bases outside gene matches: 13. The germline V gene encodes CDR1 MRHNA and CDR2 SNTAGT. This CDR3 has 17 amino acids. The CDR3 DNA is TGTGCCAGCAGTCGAGAAGCGGGGGGCCGGTTAGCCGGGGAGCTGTTTTTT. Protein: CASSREAGGRLAGELFF.

The chain links TRBV30 to TRBJ2-4, with a weak D call TRBD2 (6 bases). Germline V lookup: CDR1 GTSNPN, CDR2 SVGIG (reference sequence). The V gene lost 5 bases and the J gene lost 6 bases, with 11 bases spanning the gap. The CDR3 runs 12 residues. As DNA, the CDR3 is TGTGCCTGGGGAGATAGCGGAAACATTCAGTACTTC. Protein product: CAWGDSGNIQYF.

The gene calls are TRBV5-1 and TRBJ1-4; D not resolved. V lost 4 bases, J lost 6 bases, and 16 bases lay in between. Germline CDR1 and CDR2: SGHRS and YFSETQ. This CDR3 contains 15 residues. CDR3 amino acids: CASSPVVSEDEKLFF. The CDR3 nucleotides are TGCGCCAGCAGCCCGGTAGTTTCGGAGGATGAAAAACTGTTTTTT.

The genes are TRBV27 and TRBJ2-2, with D uncertain. The CDR3 totals 13 residues. V was clipped by 5 bases and J by 7 bases, with 11 bases between them. In germline, CDR1 is MNHEY, CDR2 SMNVEV (reference sequence). In nucleotides, the CDR3 is TGTGCCAGCAGTAACAGACCGGTCGGGGAGCTGTTTTTT. It encodes CASSNRPVGELFF.

The J gene is TRBJ1-2, the V gene TRBV6-5; 7 bases are a match to TRBD1. Per the germline V gene, CDR1 is MNHEY and CDR2 is SVGAGI. This CDR3 contains 14 residues. V shed 5 bases and J 7 bases; nucleotides not matched to a gene: 10. The CDR3: CASSPGQLESGYTF. The CDR3 DNA reads TGTGCCAGCAGTCCGGGACAGCTTGAGAGTGGCTACACCTTC.

In the case of this clone: Other DNA sequences in this specimen translate into the identical CDR3. The gene calls are TRBV18 and TRBJ1-3; no definite D call. The germline gives CDR1 KGHSH, CDR2 LQKENI. V shed 1 base and J shed 2 bases, with 6 bases lying between them. This CDR3 has 14 residues. The CDR3 reads CASSPQGAGNTIYF. DNA of the CDR3: TGTGCCAGCTCACCACAGGGAGCTGGAAACACCATATATTTT.

The chain combines TRBV27 with TRBJ1-1, with D possibly TRBD1 on 6 matching bases. V was cut by 5 bases and J by 10 bases, with 17 bases left in between. This CDR3 contains 13 residues. CDR1 MNHEY and CDR2 SMNVEV come from the germline V gene (reference sequence). CDR3 nucleotide sequence: TGTGCCAGCAGTCCCCTAGGCCAGGGGCGAGCTTTCTTT. Protein product: CASSPLGQGRAFF.

This clone was seen only a few times. The chain links TRBV19 to TRBJ2-7; 9 bases are shared with TRBD1. The CDR3 length is 16 residues. With V trimmed by 6 bases and J by 1 base, 10 bases remained unmatched. The germline V gene encodes CDR1 LNHDA and CDR2 SQIVND (reference sequence). The CDR3 spells CASSREGTGFSYEQYF. The CDR3 coding sequence is TGTGCCAGTAGCCGGGAAGGGACAGGGTTTTCCTACGAGCAGTACTTC.

The chain employs TRBV5-6 and TRBJ2-7; 7 bases match TRBD1. Losses at the gene ends were 3 bases for V and 6 bases for J; bases not matched to a gene: 12. Looked up from germline, CDR1 is SGHDT and CDR2 is YYEEEE. The CDR3 has 15 amino acids. In DNA, the CDR3 is TGTGCCAGCAGCTACACTGACAGGGTATCGGGCGAGCAGTACTTC. Translation: CASSYTDRVSGEQYF.

The V call is TRBV9, the J call TRBJ1-6, with 9 bases lining up with TRBD1. This CDR3 has 15 amino acids. The J segment lost 8 bases and the V segment lost 2 bases, leaving 5 bases of the junction unmatched. The V gene's germline CDR1 is SGDLS and CDR2 YYNGEE. CDR3 amino acids: CASSVGTGRDSPLHF. Here the CDR3 DNA reads TGTGCCAGCAGCGTTGGGACAGGGAGAGATTCACCCCTCCACTTT.

V and J are TRBV9 and TRBJ1-1; D uncertain. Trimming cost V 3 bases and J 4 bases, with 16 bases left between them. Germline lookup yields CDR1 SGDLS and CDR2 YYNGEE. This CDR3 has 15 amino acids. The DNA for the CDR3 is TGTGCCAGCAGCGCCCAACAGACACTGAGCACTGAAGCTTTCTTT. This sequence encodes CASSAQQTLSTEAFF.

V and J are TRBV9 and TRBJ1-2; maybe TRBD1 (6 bases). From germline, CDR1 is SGDLS and CDR2 YYNGEE. The germline V and J ends were trimmed by 3 bases and 8 bases, with 35 bases remaining between them. CDR3 length: 20 residues. CDR3 region: CASSDRAPRTGQFGVGGYTF. As DNA, the CDR3 is TGTGCCAGCAGCGACCGGGCCCCTCGAACAGGGCAGTTTGGTGTTGGAGGCTACACCTTC.

The rearrangement uses TRBV25-1 and TRBJ1-2; no firm D call. This CDR3 comprises 12 residues. Germline values: CDR1 MGHDK, CDR2 SYGVNS. V was pared by 7 bases and J by 2 bases, with 8 bases between. As DNA, the CDR3 is TGTGCCAGCAATCCGGGAAACTATGGCTACACCTTC. It yields the protein CASNPGNYGYTF.